This is a list of T cell receptor beta chains from one sample in a study of T cell repertoires and HLA-DP antigens. This table comes from immunoSEQ multiplex PCR, and its TCRdb copy is limited to in-frame clones, with some not included. Found here are around 3,600 clones, around 80% of them singletons; the top ten hold about a fifth. The sequencing sample was made of CD137- CD4+ T cells from cultured PBMCs. These TCRs come from a woman between 18 and 30 years old in good health and CMV-seronegative. The CDR3 runs from the conserved cysteine through the conserved F or W.

TRBV5-1	CASSSLGKAASTDTQYF
TRBV30	CASPDRGNRGEAFF
TRBV2	CASTGARGNQPQHF
TRBV5-1	CASSLSSYNEQFF
TRBV30	CAWSQQVTEAFF
TRBV14	CASSQGNYNEQFF
TRBV5-6	CASSPQVKGAGNEQFF
TRBV28	CASSLGGGPGNEQFF
TRBV4-2	CVSSHVKGPSKGALTGELFF
TRBV5-6	CASSLGRGSREAFF
TRBV6-1	CASSERVWQPQHF
TRBV30	CAWSRNNNSPLHF